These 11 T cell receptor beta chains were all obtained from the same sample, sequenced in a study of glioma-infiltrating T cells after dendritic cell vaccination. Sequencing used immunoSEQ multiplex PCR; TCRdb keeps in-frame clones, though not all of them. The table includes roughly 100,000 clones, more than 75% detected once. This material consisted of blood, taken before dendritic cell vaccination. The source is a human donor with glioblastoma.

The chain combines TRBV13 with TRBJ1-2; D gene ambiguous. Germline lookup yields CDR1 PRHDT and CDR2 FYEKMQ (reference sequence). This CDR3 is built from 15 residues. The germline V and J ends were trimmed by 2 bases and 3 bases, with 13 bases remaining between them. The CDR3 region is CASSLKFRVDYGYTF. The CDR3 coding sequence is TGTGCCAGCAGCTTAAAATTCCGGGTGGACTATGGCTACACCTTC.

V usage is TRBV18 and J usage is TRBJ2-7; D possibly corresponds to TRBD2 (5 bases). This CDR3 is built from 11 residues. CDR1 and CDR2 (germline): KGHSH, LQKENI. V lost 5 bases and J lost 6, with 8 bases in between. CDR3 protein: CASSARGEQYF. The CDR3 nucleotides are TGTGCCAGCTCAGCCCGGGGCGAGCAGTACTTC.

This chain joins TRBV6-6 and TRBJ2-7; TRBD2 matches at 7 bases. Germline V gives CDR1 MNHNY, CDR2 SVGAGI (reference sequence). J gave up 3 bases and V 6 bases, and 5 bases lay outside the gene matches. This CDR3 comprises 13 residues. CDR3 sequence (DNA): TGTGCCAGCAGATACGGGACTAACTACGAGCAGTACTTC. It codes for CASRYGTNYEQYF.

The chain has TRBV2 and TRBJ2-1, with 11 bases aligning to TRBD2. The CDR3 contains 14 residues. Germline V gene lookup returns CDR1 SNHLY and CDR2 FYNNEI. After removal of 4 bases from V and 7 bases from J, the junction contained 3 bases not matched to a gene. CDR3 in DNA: TGTGCCAGCAGTGTAGCGGGGGGGCTGAATGAGCAGTTCTTC. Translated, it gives CASSVAGGLNEQFF.

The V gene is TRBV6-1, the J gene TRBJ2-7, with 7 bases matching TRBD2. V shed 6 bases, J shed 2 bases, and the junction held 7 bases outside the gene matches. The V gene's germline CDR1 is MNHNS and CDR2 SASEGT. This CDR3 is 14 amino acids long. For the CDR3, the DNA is TGTGCCAGCAGGGGGCTAGCGGATACCTACGAGCAGTACTTC. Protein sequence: CASRGLADTYEQYF.

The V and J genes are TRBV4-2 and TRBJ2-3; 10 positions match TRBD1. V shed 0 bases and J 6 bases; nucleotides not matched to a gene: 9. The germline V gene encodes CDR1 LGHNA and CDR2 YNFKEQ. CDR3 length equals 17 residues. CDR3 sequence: CASSQEPGTGAEDTQYF. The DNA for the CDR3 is TGTGCCAGCAGCCAAGAGCCCGGGACAGGGGCCGAGGATACGCAGTATTTT.

Here the CDR3 reads CASSLGAGGSFF. For the CDR3, the DNA is TGCGCCAGCAGCCTGGGTGCGGGAGGTTCTTTCTTT. The J gene is TRBJ1-1, the V gene TRBV5-1; D is unresolved. Between the trimmed V and J ends, which lost 4 bases and 12 bases, there was a span of 16 bases. Germline CDR1 and CDR2: SGHRS and YFSETQ. This CDR3 region has 12 residues.

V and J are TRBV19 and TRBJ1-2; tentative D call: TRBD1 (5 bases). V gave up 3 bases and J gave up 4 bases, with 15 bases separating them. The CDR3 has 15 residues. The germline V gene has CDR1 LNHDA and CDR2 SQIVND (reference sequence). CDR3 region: CASSIFGGAGYGYTF. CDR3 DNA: TGTGCCAGTAGTATTTTCGGAGGGGCCGGCTATGGCTACACCTTC.

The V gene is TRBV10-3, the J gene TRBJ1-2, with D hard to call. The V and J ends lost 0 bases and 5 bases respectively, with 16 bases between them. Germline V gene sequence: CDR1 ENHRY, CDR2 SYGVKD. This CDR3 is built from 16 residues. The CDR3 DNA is TGTGCCATCAGTGAGTCATTACGCCAACCCCTATATGGCTACACCTTC. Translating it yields CAISESLRQPLYGYTF.

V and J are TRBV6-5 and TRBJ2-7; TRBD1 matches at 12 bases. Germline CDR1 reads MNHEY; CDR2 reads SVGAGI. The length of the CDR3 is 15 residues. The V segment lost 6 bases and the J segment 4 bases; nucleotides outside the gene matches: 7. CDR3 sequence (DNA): TGTGCCAGCAGAGGGGGACAGGGGGCAGGGTACGAGCAGTACTTC. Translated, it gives CASRGGQGAGYEQYF.

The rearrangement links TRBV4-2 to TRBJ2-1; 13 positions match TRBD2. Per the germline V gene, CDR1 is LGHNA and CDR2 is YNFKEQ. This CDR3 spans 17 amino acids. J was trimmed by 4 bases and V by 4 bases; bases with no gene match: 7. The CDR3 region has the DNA TGTGCCAGCAGCCTCAGACTAGCGGGGGGTTCTTACAATGAGCAGTTCTTC. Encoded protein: CASSLRLAGGSYNEQFF.